This T cell receptor (beta chain) was sequenced in a study of cytomegalovirus exposure and HLA in healthy donors. Findings of the study overall: Fewer than 200 TCR beta chains were listed as cytomegalovirus-associated.

Germline V gives CDR1 SGHDN, CDR2 FVKESK. CDR3 length: 15 residues. V lost 1 base and J 8 bases, leaving 17 bases between the germline ends. A remark on this clone: Its specificity is unknown.

Amplification used 60 Vbeta primers and 13 Jbeta primers. The method was immunoSEQ multiplex PCR; TCRdb's version includes in-frame clones alone and lacks a portion of them. The sample contains 130,000 or so clones, 64% of which appear only once. This TCR derives from a woman aged 40 to 55 in good health and CMV-seronegative. This sequence joins TRBV14 and TRBJ1-2; D might be TRBD1 (5 bases). The sample consisted of PBMCs. The CDR3 is CASSQVPGGLGGYTF. The DNA for the CDR3 is TGTGCCAGCAGCCAAGTTCCCGGGGGTTTAGGAGGCTACACCTTC.